A single count supports the clone carrying this T cell receptor (beta chain). Antigen: not known. Germline loops: CDR1 SGHNT, CDR2 YENEEA. The CDR3 spans 13 residues. Trimming took 1 base from V and 6 from J, leaving 10 bases between them. Naive CD8 cells lacked CD45RO, underwent positive selection for CCR7 and left out terminally differentiated effector memory CD45RA+ cells. The sample originates from a study of shared clonotypes between healthy human individuals. Study-wide background: Donors had three CD4 naive, three CD4 memory, two CD8 naive and one CD8 memory plate apiece.

The study, taken as a whole, reports: Naive subsets usually exceeded memory subsets in estimated richness. The expectation was that sequencing depth would affect clonotype sharing among donors.

Profiling relied on immunoSEQ multiplex PCR, and the TCRdb table lists in-frame clones only, not all of them. The sample gives roughly 2,000,000 clones, around 93% of which show up once; over 1.5% is in the top ten. J is TRBJ2-7 and V is TRBV11-3; no definite D call. Sequenced input: naive CD8+ T cells from PBMCs. This TCR was sampled from a man between 18 and 35 years old in good health. Some clones in this sample may be carry-over from other donors' samples. This chain's CDR3 is CASSLVGQTEQYF. The CDR3 coding sequence is TGTGCCAGCAGCTTAGTAGGGCAGACCGAGCAGTACTTC. The full variable domain, with the rest looked up from reference TRBV11-3 and TRBJ2-7, is EAGVVQSPRYKIIEKKQPVAFWCNPISGHNTLYWYLQNLGQGPELLIRYENEEAVDDSQLPKDRFSAERLKGVDSTLKIQPAELGDSAVYLCASSLVGQTEQYFGPGTRLTVT.